A selection of T cell receptor beta chains follows, all from one sample in a study of blood T cell repertoires in COVID-19. The method was immunoSEQ multiplex PCR; TCRdb's version includes in-frame clones alone and lacks a portion of them. The data contain around 250,000 clones, 80% to 85% of them singletons. The material sequenced was peripheral blood. The source of these receptors is a woman younger than 35 with acute or convalescent COVID-19. Both conserved end residues are part of each CDR3. D genes are given only for firm matches. Size tells how often a clone was seen (once, few, many) or the class of an expanded clone, and some rows leave it out.

v_gene,j_gene,d_gene,abundance,CDR3nt,CDR3aa
TRBV10-3,TRBJ1-6,TRBD1,NA,TGTGCCATCAGTACGGACAGGGTTTGGGCACCCCTCCACTTT,CAISTDRVWAPLHF
TRBV6-5,TRBJ1-6,TRBD1,few,TGTGCCAGCAGTTACTCGCAGGGGGCATATTCACCCCTCCACTTT,CASSYSQGAYSPLHF
TRBV5-1,TRBJ2-7,TRBD2,NA,TGCGCCAGCAGCCCCGGGACTAGCGGGAGTAACGAGCAGTACTTC,CASSPGTSGSNEQYF
TRBV6-5,TRBJ2-7,TRBD2,NA,TGTGCCAGCAGTTACTCCGGGACTAGTTCCGAGCAGTACTTC,CASSYSGTSSEQYF
TRBV6-5,TRBJ1-2,NA,NA,TGTGCCAGCAGCCCCTTCCAAGGAGGGTGGTATGGCTACACCTTC,CASSPFQGGWYGYTF
TRBV5-1,TRBJ2-7,NA,few,TGCGCCAGCAGCTTGGCCTTACAGGGAACTTACGAGCAGTACTTC,CASSLALQGTYEQYF
TRBV4-1,TRBJ2-1,NA,NA,TGCGCCAGCAGCCAAGAGGCCAGGGGAATCTGGGATGAGCAGTTCTTC,CASSQEARGIWDEQFF
TRBV28,TRBJ2-5,TRBD2,NA,TGTGCCAGCAGTTTATCTGGACTAGCGGGAGAGGAGACCCAGTACTTC,CASSLSGLAGEETQYF
TRBV19,TRBJ2-2,TRBD2,NA,TGTGCCAGTAGTTTAACACGGACTAGCGGGATTTCCGGGGAGCTGTTTTTT,CASSLTRTSGISGELFF
TRBV3-1/TRBV3-2,TRBJ1-5,TRBD1,NA,TGTGCCAGCAGCTCCGGGACAGGGAAAAATCAGCCCCAGCATTTT,CASSSGTGKNQPQHF
TRBV25-1,TRBJ2-7,TRBD2,NA,TGTGCCAGCAGTGAGGGACTAGCGAGCTCCTACGAGCAGTACTTC,CASSEGLASSYEQYF
TRBV7-6,TRBJ1-5,TRBD1,few,TGTGCCAGCAGCTTAACAGGGGATCAGCCCCAGCATTTT,CASSLTGDQPQHF
TRBV6-5,TRBJ2-7,TRBD2,once,TGTGCCACCTCCGGGACTAGCGGCTACGAGCAGTACTTC,CATSGTSGYEQYF
TRBV28,TRBJ2-7,TRBD2,NA,TGTGCCAGCAGTTTACTAGCGGGGGAGCAGTACTTC,CASSLLAGEQYF
TRBV27,TRBJ2-7,TRBD2,NA,TGTGCCAGCAGTTTAACCGACGCGGGAGGGAGTTACGAGCAGTACTTC,CASSLTDAGGSYEQYF
TRBV7-2,TRBJ2-1,TRBD2,once,TGTGCCAGCGATATAGCGGGAGGGTTGAATGAGCAGTTCTTC,CASDIAGGLNEQFF
TRBV19,TRBJ1-2,NA,NA,TGTGCCAGAAGACAGGTCTGTCATGGCTACACCTTC,CARRQVCHGYTF
TRBV29-1,TRBJ1-5,TRBD1,NA,TGCAGCGCGCAGGGGGCTAGCAATCAGCCCCAGCATTTT,CSAQGASNQPQHF
TRBV18,TRBJ2-7,NA,once,TGTGCCAGCTCACCACCCAATCTCGAGGCCTACGAGCAGTACTTC,CASSPPNLEAYEQYF
TRBV4-3,TRBJ1-2,NA,NA,TGCGCCAGCAGCCAGGCAGACAGCCGCCATGGCTACACCTTC,CASSQADSRHGYTF
TRBV18,TRBJ1-2,TRBD1,NA,TGTGCCAGCTCACCACCGATTGCAGGGGGAGTAGGCTACACCTTC,CASSPPIAGGVGYTF
TRBV7-2,TRBJ2-3,TRBD2,NA,TGTGCCAGCAGCTTAGTGGGGACTAGCGGCACAGATACGCAGTATTTT,CASSLVGTSGTDTQYF
TRBV2,TRBJ1-4,TRBD1,NA,TGTGCCAGCAAGGGACAGGGAGGTGAAAAACTGTTTTTT,CASKGQGGEKLFF
TRBV10-3,TRBJ2-7,TRBD2,NA,TGTGCCATCAGTGTGGCGGGAGTCTCCTACGAGCAGTACTTC,CAISVAGVSYEQYF
TRBV5-6,TRBJ1-1,NA,few,TGTGCCAGCAGTCGGAGGGAGCCGTACACTGAAGCTTTCTTT,CASSRREPYTEAFF
TRBV3-1/TRBV3-2,TRBJ1-2,TRBD1,NA,TGTGCCAGCAGCCAAGCCGGGACAGGGGACTATGGCTACACCTTC,CASSQAGTGDYGYTF
TRBV28,TRBJ1-2,NA,NA,TGTGCCAGCAGTTTACCAGGGTATGGCTACACCTTC,CASSLPGYGYTF
TRBV28,TRBJ1-1,NA,NA,TGTGCCAGCAGTACGACACGGGGAAATCAGAACACTGAAGCTTTCTTT,CASSTTRGNQNTEAFF
TRBV7-9,TRBJ1-4,NA,NA,TGTGCCAGCAGCTCAGGCAGGGAGGGGCGAAAACTGTTTTTT,CASSSGREGRKLFF
TRBV5-6,TRBJ2-1,TRBD1,NA,TGTGCCAGCAGCTTAGGAGACAGGGGCATCAATGAGCAGTTCTTC,CASSLGDRGINEQFF
TRBV2,TRBJ2-5,TRBD1,NA,TGTGCCAGCAGTGACCTAGGGACAGCCCAAGAGACCCAGTACTTC,CASSDLGTAQETQYF
TRBV19,TRBJ2-7,TRBD2,once,TGTGCCAGTAGTATCGTAGGTTCGGGGACTAGCGGGGTAGGCGAGCAGTACTTC,CASSIVGSGTSGVGEQYF
TRBV6-2/TRBV6-3,TRBJ2-7,TRBD2,few,TGTGCCAGCAGTCGTACGGCGGGAGCATACTACGAGCAGTACTTC,CASSRTAGAYYEQYF
TRBV6-5,TRBJ2-7,TRBD1,NA,TGTGCCAGCACCAGGGGGACAGGTCCCTACGAGCAGTACTTC,CASTRGTGPYEQYF
TRBV28,TRBJ2-7,NA,NA,TGTGCCAGCAGGACTGACAGTCCCTACGAGCAGTACTTC,CASRTDSPYEQYF
TRBV7-9,TRBJ2-1,TRBD2,few,TGTGCCAGCAGCTTAGGAGGAACTAGCGGGAGCCAGTTCTTC,CASSLGGTSGSQFF
TRBV5-4,TRBJ2-7,TRBD2,NA,TGTGCCAGCAGCTTGCGACTAGCGGGGACCTACGAGCAGTACTTC,CASSLRLAGTYEQYF
TRBV10-1,TRBJ2-3,NA,NA,TGCGCCAGTTCGATTAGCGGAACTAAAACAGATACGCAGTATTTT,CASSISGTKTDTQYF
TRBV10-2,TRBJ2-7,NA,NA,TGCGCCAGCAGTGAAATCCGGACAACCTACGAGCAGTACTTC,CASSEIRTTYEQYF
TRBV7-6,TRBJ1-6,NA,NA,TGTGCCAGCAGCTTAGAGAGGACAGCGTCATATAATTCACCCCTCCACTTT,CASSLERTASYNSPLHF
TRBV5-5,TRBJ1-4,TRBD1,once,TGTGCCAGCAGCTCGGGACAGGGTTACGAAAAACTGTTTTTT,CASSSGQGYEKLFF
TRBV2,TRBJ2-5,NA,NA,TGTGCCAGCAATGGAGGGACCCGCCAAGAGACCCAGTACTTC,CASNGGTRQETQYF
TRBV6-6,TRBJ2-3,NA,NA,TGTGCCAGCAGTTTGGCCCAAACACAGGATACGCAGTATTTT,CASSLAQTQDTQYF
TRBV19,TRBJ2-5,NA,NA,TGTGCCAGTACCCCTTCTGGCCAGCGGAGGGAGACCCAGTACTTC,CASTPSGQRRETQYF
TRBV21-1,TRBJ1-6,NA,NA,TGTGCCAGCAGCAAATCCGGCAGGGTAGTCAGCGCCTATAATTCACCCCTCCACTTT,CASSKSGRVVSAYNSPLHF
TRBV27,TRBJ1-2,NA,NA,TGTGCCAGCAGTCCCCGGGGAGGGGGGCAGGATGGCTACACCTTC,CASSPRGGGQDGYTF
TRBV6-5,TRBJ2-7,NA,NA,TGTGCCAGCGAGGGTGGCACCGCCTCCTACGAGCAGTACTTC,CASEGGTASYEQYF
TRBV5-6,TRBJ1-1,NA,NA,TGTGCCAGCAGCTTCGGTGCGCCAGAAGCTTTCTTT,CASSFGAPEAFF
TRBV7-2,TRBJ2-7,TRBD2,NA,TGTGCCAGCAGCTTAAACGCGGGAGGGCTTTACGAGCAGTACTTC,CASSLNAGGLYEQYF
TRBV19,TRBJ2-1,NA,NA,TGTGCCAGTAGTAAGGGGGAGTCCTACAATGAGCAGTTCTTC,CASSKGESYNEQFF
TRBV6-2/TRBV6-3,TRBJ2-7,NA,NA,TGTGCCAGCAGTCCCGGACAGGAGCAGTACTTC,CASSPGQEQYF
TRBV9,TRBJ2-3,TRBD1,once,TGTGCCAGCAGCCCCAGGGGGCGCACAGATACGCAGTATTTT,CASSPRGRTDTQYF
TRBV2,TRBJ1-6,TRBD1,NA,TGTGCCAGCAGTGTACAGGGGTTCGGTTCACCCCTCCACTTT,CASSVQGFGSPLHF
TRBV30,TRBJ1-6,TRBD1,few,TGTGCCGGTGGGACAGAAAGCTCCTATAATTCACCCCTCCACTTT,CAGGTESSYNSPLHF
TRBV6-6,TRBJ2-3,TRBD2,few,TGTGCCAGCAGTCTAAATCAGGGGACTAGCGGGAGAGGAGGAGATACGCAGTATTTT,CASSLNQGTSGRGGDTQYF
TRBV6-2/TRBV6-3,TRBJ2-5,NA,NA,TGTGCCAGCAGTTTGGGGGGTCCGGTGGAGACCCAGTACTTC,CASSLGGPVETQYF
TRBV7-2,TRBJ1-1,NA,NA,TGTGCCAGCAGCCCGAAATCCCGAGGGAACACTGAAGCTTTCTTT,CASSPKSRGNTEAFF
TRBV27,TRBJ2-7,TRBD1,NA,TGTGCCAGCAGTTTGCAGCCGGGACAGGGTCGCGAGCAGTACTTC,CASSLQPGQGREQYF
TRBV18,TRBJ2-2,NA,few,TGTGCCAGCTCACCAACAGGGTACACCGGGGAGCTGTTTTTT,CASSPTGYTGELFF
TRBV21-1,TRBJ1-3,NA,NA,TGTGCCAGCAGCAAATCGTTAGACCCGGGCACCATATATTTT,CASSKSLDPGTIYF